The rows below give T cell receptor beta chains drawn from one sample of a study of blood T cell repertoires in COVID-19. Using immunoSEQ multiplex PCR, the repertoire was profiled, and TCRdb retains in-frame clones only, with some absent. The sample consists of 170,000 or so clones, about 87% of them appearing once. The specimen was peripheral blood. All receptors come from a man aged 35 to 55 with active or convalescent COVID-19. Each CDR3 is given with its conserved first and last residue. The D gene is left open where the match is weak. The listing skips clone size in some rows; elsewhere it reads once, few, many or a size class.

- | TRBJ2-1 | - | TRBV10-3 | CAISGLLNEQFF | TGTGCCATCAGTGGGCTTTTGAATGAGCAGTTCTTC
TRBD1 | TRBJ2-7 | - | TRBV20-1 | CSASGRGWGEQYF | TGCAGTGCTAGTGGCAGGGGGTGGGGCGAGCAGTACTTC
- | TRBJ2-7 | few | TRBV5-4 | CATRDTSSYEQYF | TGTGCCACTCGGGACACTAGCTCCTACGAGCAGTACTTC
- | TRBJ1-4 | - | TRBV10-2 | CASSETGDGEKLFF | TGCGCCAGCAGTGAGACGGGGGACGGCGAAAAACTGTTTTTT
- | TRBJ1-2 | - | TRBV6-2/TRBV6-3 | CASRPSGENGYTF | TGTGCCAGCAGGCCTTCGGGGGAGAATGGCTACACCTTC
- | TRBJ1-4 | - | TRBV9 | CASSVAAGQNEKLFF | TGTGCCAGCAGCGTAGCAGCAGGGCAAAATGAAAAACTGTTTTTT
- | TRBJ1-6 | - | TRBV7-2 | CASSLAQSSPLHF | TGTGCCAGCAGCTTAGCCCAGTCTTCACCCCTCCACTTT
TRBD2 | TRBJ2-1 | - | TRBV28 | CASSFSGGRHNEQFF | TGTGCCAGCAGTTTTAGCGGGGGCCGTCACAATGAGCAGTTCTTC
TRBD1 | TRBJ2-5 | - | TRBV3-1/TRBV3-2 | CASSQTYRGTETQYF | TGTGCCAGCAGTCAAACTTACAGGGGAACCGAGACCCAGTACTTC
- | TRBJ1-3 | once | TRBV7-9 | CASRGVGNTIYF | TGTGCCAGCAGAGGGGTGGGAAACACCATATATTTT
- | TRBJ1-3 | once | TRBV7-2 | CASSSNFLGSGNTIYF | TGTGCCAGCAGCTCGAACTTCCTCGGCTCTGGAAACACCATATATTTT
TRBD1 | TRBJ2-5 | - | TRBV7-9 | CASSSGTGVETQYF | TGTGCCAGCAGCTCCGGGACAGGGGTAGAGACCCAGTACTTC
- | TRBJ1-5 | - | TRBV6-5 | CASSLSGGSNQPQHF | TGTGCCAGCAGTCTATCGGGGGGGAGCAATCAGCCCCAGCATTTT
TRBD1 | TRBJ1-2 | - | TRBV19 | CASSKGTGKRDGYTF | TGTGCCAGTAGTAAGGGGACAGGTAAAAGGGATGGCTACACCTTC
- | TRBJ2-7 | - | TRBV29-1 | CSVGVRSYEQYF | TGCAGCGTTGGAGTACGGTCCTACGAGCAGTACTTC
TRBD1 | TRBJ1-6 | - | TRBV28 | CASSLSGQGNNSPLHF | TGTGCCAGCAGTTTATCGGGACAGGGTAATAATTCACCCCTCCACTTT
- | TRBJ2-1 | - | TRBV5-5 | CASSLDIYNEQFF | TGTGCCAGCAGCTTGGATATCTACAATGAGCAGTTCTTC
- | TRBJ1-3 | once | TRBV9 | CASSGPGVGNTIYF | TGTGCCAGCAGCGGCCCGGGGGTTGGAAACACCATATATTTT
- | TRBJ1-2 | - | TRBV9 | CASSPPGQPDLYGYTF | TGTGCCAGCAGCCCCCCCGGACAGCCAGACCTCTATGGCTACACCTTC
- | TRBJ2-7 | - | TRBV19 | CASSIIPGHPYEQYF | TGTGCCAGTAGTATCATACCCGGACACCCCTACGAGCAGTACTTC
TRBD1 | TRBJ1-5 | - | TRBV2 | CASETGQGNQPQHF | TGTGCCAGCGAAACAGGACAGGGGAATCAGCCCCAGCATTTT
TRBD1 | TRBJ2-7 | once | TRBV19 | CASRTTGNPYEQYF | TGTGCCAGTAGGACGACAGGGAATCCCTACGAGCAGTACTTC
TRBD1 | TRBJ2-5 | once | TRBV4-1 | CASRRTGGDGTQYF | TGCGCCAGCAGGAGGACAGGGGGTGATGGGACCCAGTACTTC
TRBD1 | TRBJ2-7 | - | TRBV6-5 | CASSPEQGAIAEQYF | TGTGCCAGCAGCCCCGAACAGGGGGCGATAGCCGAGCAGTACTTC
- | TRBJ2-5 | - | TRBV7-9 | CASSLGQTLQETQYF | TGTGCCAGCAGCCTAGGACAGACGCTGCAAGAGACCCAGTACTTC
- | TRBJ1-6 | - | TRBV30 | CAWSGVRSPLHF | TGTGCCTGGAGCGGGGTAAGGTCACCCCTCCACTTT
- | TRBJ1-5 | - | TRBV28 | CASSFLWDFLGGNQPQHF | TGTGCCAGCAGTTTCCTGTGGGACTTTTTGGGGGGCAATCAGCCCCAGCATTTT
- | TRBJ1-6 | - | TRBV7-9 | CASSLREGSSPLHF | TGTGCCAGCAGCCTTAGGGAGGGCAGTTCACCCCTCCACTTT
- | TRBJ1-3 | once | TRBV13 | CASSLRTFSGNTIYF | TGTGCCAGCAGCTTGAGAACGTTCTCTGGAAACACCATATATTTT
TRBD1 | TRBJ1-6 | - | TRBV30 | CAWSAGTAFNSPLHF | TGTGCCTGGAGTGCCGGGACAGCGTTTAATTCACCCCTCCACTTT
- | TRBJ2-7 | - | TRBV2 | CASSSQELDEQYF | TGTGCCAGCAGTTCACAGGAACTGGATGAGCAGTACTTC
- | TRBJ1-2 | - | TRBV7-9 | CASSLDSPGGYTF | TGTGCCAGCAGCTTAGATTCCCCGGGGGGCTACACCTTC
- | TRBJ1-4 | - | TRBV5-4 | CASSPQDYNEKLFF | TGTGCCAGCAGCCCCCAGGACTACAATGAAAAACTGTTTTTT
TRBD2 | TRBJ2-1 | - | TRBV27 | CASRVLAVSYNEQFF | TGTGCCAGCCGGGTGCTAGCGGTCTCCTACAATGAGCAGTTCTTC
TRBD1 | TRBJ2-1 | - | TRBV7-3 | CASSEGWTGVRDEQFF | TGTGCCAGCAGCGAAGGATGGACAGGGGTGAGGGATGAGCAGTTCTTC
TRBD1 | TRBJ1-2 | - | TRBV7-9 | CASSLDRGNGYTF | TGTGCCAGCAGCTTAGACAGGGGAAATGGCTACACCTTC
- | TRBJ1-1 | - | TRBV19 | CASSMRGGTEAFF | TGTGCCAGTAGTATGCGGGGGGGCACTGAAGCTTTCTTT
TRBD1 | TRBJ2-7 | - | TRBV7-3 | CASSAGTGDEQYF | TGTGCCAGCAGCGCCGGGACAGGGGACGAGCAGTACTTC
- | TRBJ1-2 | - | TRBV12-3/TRBV12-4 | CASSYGAPGYTF | TGTGCCAGCAGTTACGGAGCTCCGGGCTACACCTTC
- | TRBJ2-4 | - | TRBV7-2 | CASSPSTVQYF | TGTGCCAGCAGCCCGTCGACAGTACAGTACTTC
- | TRBJ2-1 | - | TRBV9 | CASSVISVDNEQFF | TGTGCCAGCAGCGTAATAAGCGTCGACAATGAGCAGTTCTTC
- | TRBJ1-6 | - | TRBV10-1 | CASSDTANSPLHF | TGCGCCAGCAGTGATACAGCAAATTCACCCCTCCACTTT
- | TRBJ2-7 | - | TRBV28 | CASSLGQLYEQYF | TGTGCCAGCAGTTTAGGACAGCTCTACGAGCAGTACTTC
TRBD1 | TRBJ1-2 | - | TRBV5-4 | CASSAGSSGTGVYGYTF | TGTGCCAGCAGCGCTGGCTCTTCCGGGACAGGGGTCTATGGCTACACCTTC
- | TRBJ1-4 | few | TRBV11-2 | CASSSLDGSQKLFF | TGTGCCAGCAGCTCACTCGACGGGTCTCAAAAACTGTTTTTT
TRBD1 | TRBJ1-2 | - | TRBV15 | CATSRGPEGGVFGYTF | TGTGCCACCAGCAGAGGTCCGGAAGGGGGCGTCTTTGGCTACACCTTC
- | TRBJ1-3 | - | TRBV3-1/TRBV3-2 | CASSQSYSGNTIYF | TGTGCCAGCAGCCAATCCTACAGTGGAAACACCATATATTTT
- | TRBJ1-6 | - | TRBV10-1 | CASSEQGNSPLHF | TGCGCCAGCAGTGAGCAGGGTAATTCACCCCTCCACTTT
- | TRBJ1-5 | - | TRBV6-2/TRBV6-3 | CASSYNPGQNNQPQHF | TGTGCCAGCAGTTATAATCCCGGACAGAACAATCAGCCCCAGCATTTT
- | TRBJ1-4 | - | TRBV7-9 | CASRPEGLATNEKLFF | TGTGCCAGCAGGCCGGAAGGGTTAGCGACTAATGAAAAACTGTTTTTT
- | TRBJ2-5 | - | TRBV20-1 | CSLYLEETQYF | TGCAGTCTCTACCTGGAGGAGACCCAGTACTTC